The 15 T cell receptor beta chains reported below all come from one sample, sequenced in a study of human T cells and chemical hapten exposure. One entry per CDR3 protein results from TCRdb running MiXCR on the RACE reads. Counted here are some 110,000 distinct CDR3 sequences, roughly a third occurring once; the ten biggest clones make up 2.5% to 3%. The time point: patch test 3, about 24 weeks after DPC sensitization. Sample treatment: therapeutic diphenylcyclopropenone sensitization with weekly scalp DPC. The material was whole blood, obtained in connection with sensitization to the hapten diphenylcyclopropenone (DPC). The receptors were sampled from a man aged 35 to 55 with alopecia areata. Some clones in this sample may be carry-over from other donors' samples.

The chain couples TRBV27 to TRBJ1-5, with D maybe TRBD1 (6 bases). The CDR3 is 14 residues long. The V gene lost 5 bases and the J gene lost 3 bases, with 11 bases spanning the gap. Germline CDR1 reads MNHEY; CDR2 reads SMNVEV (reference sequence). CDR3 nucleotide sequence: TGTGCCAGCAGTAAGACAGGATACAATCAGCCCCAGCATTTT. Translated, it gives CASSKTGYNQPQHF.

This clonotype was observed a handful of times. This chain uses TRBV12-3 or TRBV12-4 with TRBJ2-5, with 8 positions matching TRBD2. V trimming: 6 bases; J trimming: 2 bases; junction bases outside the gene matches: 5. The CDR3 length is 14 residues. This chain's CDR3 is CASSGTSKQETQYF. The CDR3 DNA reads as TGTGCCAGCAGCGGGACTAGTAAACAAGAGACCCAGTACTTC.

The chain recombines TRBV7-8 with TRBJ2-5, with a possible D match to TRBD1 (6 bases). Germline CDR1 reads SGHVS; CDR2 reads FQNEAQ. The length of the CDR3 is 15 residues. V dropped 8 bases and J dropped 2 bases, with 18 bases sitting between them. The chain's CDR3 is CASGKLDRIQETQYF. Written as DNA, the CDR3 is TGTGCCAGCGGAAAGCTAGACAGGATTCAAGAGACCCAGTACTTC.

This clonotype was detected a few times. An end of the junction differs from the germline gene, which may be a read error. V usage is TRBV7-9 and J usage is TRBJ2-3; D may be TRBD1 (6 bases). This CDR3 comprises 17 residues. Looked up from germline, CDR1 is SEHNR and CDR2 is FQNEAQ (reference sequence). The CDR3 bases are TGTGCCAGCGGCTTTGGGGGCCCCGTTACAGGCACAGATACGCAGTATTTT. This encodes CASGFGGPVTGTDTQYF.

This clonotype has just a few counts. This chain uses TRBV5-1 with TRBJ2-3, with D unclear. V was trimmed by 0 bases and J by 3 bases, leaving 8 bases between them. Germline CDR1 is SGHRS and CDR2 is YFSETQ. The CDR3 sequence is 14 residues long. CDR3 bases: TGCGCCAGCAGCTTGGAGGCGGTAACAGATACGCAGTATTTT. Its protein is CASSLEAVTDTQYF.

J is TRBJ2-7 and V is TRBV6-1, with a tentative D call TRBD2 (6 bases). The length of the CDR3 is 13 residues. Germline-derived CDR1 and CDR2 are MNHNS and SASEGT. The ends were cut back, 4 bases at V and 6 bases at J, with 13 bases in the middle. The CDR3 sequence is CASSVQGGFEQYV. In DNA, the CDR3 is TGTGCCAGCAGTGTTCAGGGAGGATTCGAGCAGTACGTC.

The chain recombines TRBV6-2 or TRBV6-3 with TRBJ2-3, with D possibly TRBD2 on 5 matching bases. The CDR3 consists of 12 residues. In germline, CDR1 is MNHEY, CDR2 SVGEGT. Trimming took 8 bases from V and 13 from J, leaving 19 bases between them. The chain's CDR3 is CASANGGPQEYF. Written as DNA, the CDR3 is TGTGCCAGCGCGAATGGCGGGCCACAAGAGTATTTT.

This clonotype was counted only a few times. The V and J genes are TRBV7-2 and TRBJ2-1; no reliable D call. This CDR3 contains 13 residues. Germline CDR1 is SGHTA and CDR2 is FQGNSA. Trimming removed 7 bases at V and 0 bases at J, with 7 bases between. The CDR3 nucleotides read TGTGCCAGCAAGCAGAGCTCCTACAATGAGCAGTTCTTC. Protein product: CASKQSSYNEQFF.

This clonotype was found once. The chain employs TRBV29-1 and TRBJ2-2; TRBD2 might be the D (7 bases). V lost 4 bases to trimming and J lost 5 bases, with 17 bases between them. The CDR3 consists of 15 residues. Germline loops: CDR1 SQVTM, CDR2 ANQGSEA. CDR3 residues: CSVGGGARGTGELFF. DNA for the CDR3: TGCAGCGTTGGGGGGGGCGCGAGGGGTACCGGGGAGCTGTTTTTT.

The chain couples TRBV11-3 to TRBJ2-1, with D perhaps matching TRBD2 (6 bases). Germline V gene lookup returns CDR1 SGHNT and CDR2 YENEEA. The CDR3 consists of 16 residues. V gave up 1 base and J gave up 5 bases, with 15 bases separating them. This CDR3 is CASSLGRGKHHNEQFF. The CDR3 DNA reads TGTGCCAGCAGCTTAGGGAGGGGAAAGCACCACAATGAGCAGTTCTTC.

V usage is TRBV5-6 and J usage is TRBJ2-2, with a tentative D call TRBD2 (5 bases). The CDR3 sequence is 18 residues long. The V end lost 0 bases, the J end lost 4 bases, and 19 bases lay between the germline ends. Germline V lookup: CDR1 SGHDT, CDR2 YYEEEE. CDR3 DNA: TGTGCCAGCAGCTTGGATAGACGGACCGGACGGGGCACCGGGGAGCTGTTTTTT. Encoded protein: CASSLDRRTGRGTGELFF.

This clonotype was detected a few times. The V gene is TRBV20-1, the J gene TRBJ2-2, with TRBD1 identical over 12 bases. The germline gives CDR1 DFQATT, CDR2 SNEGSKA (reference sequence). The CDR3 spans 13 residues. V dropped 5 bases and J dropped 7; count of bases not matched to a gene: 2. CDR3 region: CSAWDRGRGELFF. The CDR3 DNA sequence: TGCAGTGCTTGGGACAGGGGGCGCGGGGAGCTGTTTTTT.

V usage is TRBV29-1 and J usage is TRBJ1-5, with TRBD1 as a possible D gene (6 bases). Germline V gene lookup returns CDR1 SQVTM and CDR2 ANQGSEA. The CDR3 length is 13 residues. Trimming shortened V by 2 bases and J by 3 bases, and 8 bases separated the two germline ends. CDR3 protein: CSVEMGHNQPQHF. The CDR3 nucleotides read TGCAGCGTTGAAATGGGACACAATCAGCCCCAGCATTTT.

The chain carries TRBV28 and TRBJ2-1, with 7 bases lining up with TRBD1. Germline values: CDR1 MDHEN, CDR2 SYDVKM. The V and J ends lost 5 bases and 2 bases, in that order; junction bases with no gene match: 6. This CDR3 has 15 residues. CDR3 sequence reads: CASSIRDSPYNEQFF. The CDR3 bases are TGTGCCAGCAGTATCCGGGACAGTCCCTACAATGAGCAGTTCTTC.

This clonotype was seen more than once but under ten times. The chain couples TRBV14 to TRBJ2-5; a possible D gene is TRBD2 (6 bases). Germline V gene sequence: CDR1 SGHDN, CDR2 FVKESK. The CDR3 runs 15 residues. The ends were cut back, 5 bases at V and 5 bases at J, with 18 bases in the middle. CDR3 nucleotides: TGTGCCAGCAGCAAATCGACTCTCAGCGGGGAGACCCAGTACTTC. Residues: CASSKSTLSGETQYF. The full variable domain, completed using reference TRBV14 and TRBJ2-5, is EAGVTQFPSHSVIEKGQTVTLRCDPISGHDNLYWYRRVMGKEIKFLLHFVKESKQDESGMPNNRFLAERTGGTYSTLKVQPAELEDSGVYFCASSKSTLSGETQYFGPGTRLLVL.